The next 11 T cell receptor beta chains were all read from a single sample in a study of T cell responses to AZD1222 COVID-19 vaccine. Sequencing used immunoSEQ multiplex PCR; TCRdb keeps in-frame clones, though not all of them. The sample carries tens of thousands of clones, 88% recorded once. The source material was peripheral blood, sampled on day 0 of MenACWY control vaccination. The receptors shown here come from an adult in good health.

The V and J genes are TRBV4-3 and TRBJ1-4; D possibly corresponds to TRBD1 (5 bases). The CDR3 loop spans 15 amino acids. Trimming cost V 2 bases and J 12 bases, with 19 bases left between them. Looked up from germline, CDR1 is LGHNA and CDR2 is YSLEER. The CDR3 region is CASSQKQTGRGELFF. CDR3 nucleotides: TGCGCCAGCAGCCAAAAGCAAACAGGAAGAGGTGAACTGTTTTTT.

This clone has just a few counts. The rearrangement uses TRBV30 and TRBJ2-5; D not resolved. Germline CDR1 reads GTSNPN; CDR2 reads SVGIG (reference sequence). The CDR3 has 11 residues. The V gene lost 5 bases and the J gene lost 2 bases, with 6 bases spanning the gap. The CDR3 protein is CAWGHQETQYF. The CDR3 bases are TGTGCCTGGGGTCATCAAGAGACCCAGTACTTC.

The chain couples TRBV29-1 to TRBJ2-2; perhaps TRBD1 as D (6 bases). Germline loops: CDR1 SQVTM, CDR2 ANQGSEA. The CDR3 has 12 residues. Trimming took 7 bases from V and 2 from J, leaving 8 bases between them. CDR3 DNA: TGCAGCGGGACAGTTAACACCGGGGAGCTGTTTTTT. Translated, it gives CSGTVNTGELFF.

The rearrangement uses TRBV12-3 or TRBV12-4 and TRBJ2-3; D unresolved. There are 12 residues in the CDR3. With 2 bases removed from V and 7 bases from J, the gap between germline ends came to 7 bases. Here the CDR3 reads CASSLHSYTQYF. In DNA, the CDR3 is TGTGCCAGCAGTTTACACTCCTATACGCAGTATTTT.

For this clone: This is likely a read error, given that the CDR3 carries no conserved phenylalanine or tryptophan at its end. Because the CDR3's place on the DNA is in doubt, the DNA is left out and the CDR3 is given as listed by TCRdb. The chain has TRBV11-3 and TRBJ1-4. The CDR3 region is 9 residues in length, termini included. CDR1 and CDR2 (germline): SGHNT, YENEEA. CDR3 amino acids: CASSCQGVC.

The V and J genes are TRBV27 and TRBJ2-1; tentatively, D is TRBD1 or TRBD2 (6 bases each). Trimming removed 5 bases at V and 6 bases at J, with 11 bases between. Germline CDR1 and CDR2: MNHEY and SMNVEV (reference sequence). This CDR3 contains 13 residues. CDR3 residues: CASSGGPRNEQFF. Here the CDR3 DNA reads TGTGCCAGCAGTGGGGGGCCCCGCAATGAGCAGTTCTTC.

Note on this clone: A much larger clone is a single base away; this may be a read error. The V gene is TRBV13, the J gene TRBJ1-1; no firm D call. V shed 6 bases and J shed 1 base, with 3 bases lying between them. The CDR3 runs 11 residues. Per germline, CDR1 PRHDT and CDR2 FYEKMQ (reference sequence). CDR3 DNA sequence: TGTGCCAGCAGTTCGAACACTGAAGCTTTCTTT. Residues: CASSSNTEAFF.

The chain employs TRBV11-3 and TRBJ2-1; TRBD1 agrees at 11 bases. V lost 6 bases to trimming and J lost 7 bases; unmatched junction nucleotides: 8. Germline CDR1 is SGHNT and CDR2 is YENEEA. The CDR3 has 15 amino acids. The CDR3 spells CASSSDRGQRNEQFF. The CDR3 region has the DNA TGTGCCAGCAGTTCGGACAGGGGGCAAAGAAATGAGCAGTTCTTC. Full variable domain (outside the CDR3, taken from reference TRBV11-3 and TRBJ2-1): EAGVVQSPRYKIIEKKQPVAFWCNPISGHNTLYWYLQNLGQGPELLIRYENEEAVDDSQLPKDRFSAERLKGVDSTLKIQPAELGDSAVYLCASSSDRGQRNEQFFGPGTRLTVL.

The rearrangement links TRBV3-1 (or the pseudogene TRBV3-2) to TRBJ1-2, with 11 bases aligning to TRBD1. This CDR3 is built from 16 residues. The germline V gene has CDR1 LGHDT and CDR2 YNNKEL (reference sequence). V trimming: 4 bases; J trimming: 0 bases; junction bases outside the gene matches: 4. The CDR3 DNA reads TGTGCCAGCAGCCTAGGGACAGGGGGGCCTAACTATGGCTACACCTTC. Protein sequence: CASSLGTGGPNYGYTF.

The V call is TRBV2, the J call TRBJ1-6; D might be TRBD1 (6 bases). Per the germline V gene, CDR1 is SNHLY and CDR2 is FYNNEI. The CDR3 is made up of 12 amino acids. V shed 6 bases and J shed 8 bases, with 8 bases lying between them. The CDR3 loop is CASSTGYSPLHF. CDR3 sequence (DNA): TGTGCCAGCAGCACAGGGTATTCACCCCTCCACTTT.

This clone occurred a few times. The V call is TRBV4-3, the J call TRBJ2-7; 7 bases line up with TRBD2. Per germline, CDR1 LGHNA and CDR2 YSLEER. CDR3 length: 15 amino acids. The V segment lost 4 bases and the J segment 7 bases; nucleotides outside the gene matches: 13. The CDR3 loop reads CASSRGTTYSGEQYF. The CDR3 DNA sequence: TGCGCCAGCAGCCGGGGGACTACTTATTCGGGAGAGCAGTACTTC.